The 8 T cell receptor beta chains given below trace back to one sample, sequenced in a study of vaccination and CD4 T cells after COVID-19 (dated by TCRdb to between 2021 and 2024). Library generation was performed with PCR. Sequencer: Illumina iSeq 100. At the Johns Hopkins FTIC core, DNA from the cultured CD4+ T cells underwent TCR sequencing with the Oncomine TCR Beta short-read assay. TCRdb trimmed the raw reads at Q25, called clones with MiXCR and kept productive beta chains. Each CDR3 protein appears once, grouped with its most common genes and DNA. This sample holds some 4,400 distinct CDR3 sequences; 30% to 35% were observed only once. Roughly 34% of the sample belongs to the ten largest clones. This specimen's treatment or condition label, interpreted: roughly 10-day PBMC culture with coronavirus spike peptide pools or control peptides (ViraFEST assay). Their antigens remain unidentified.

The material sequenced was CD4+ T cells from blood, cultured in vitro. These receptors came from a human donor who had recovered from COVID-19.

In this sample, this clonotype is large. The J gene is TRBJ2-1, the V gene TRBV5-4; tentative D call: TRBD2 (6 bases). Germline loops: CDR1 SGHNT, CDR2 YYREEE (reference sequence). The ends were cut back, 4 bases at V and 0 bases at J, with 11 bases in the middle. This CDR3 has 15 residues. DNA of the CDR3: TGTGCCAGCAGCCGGGACGGGAGCTCCTACAATGAGCAGTTCTTC. It is translated as CASSRDGSSYNEQFF.

This rearrangement joins TRBV7-8 to TRBJ1-3, with unresolved D. Germline V gene data show CDR1 as SGHVS and CDR2 as FQNEAQ. This CDR3 is built from 15 residues. Trimming stripped 3 bases from V and 0 bases from J, with 9 bases between. CDR3 protein: CASSFEVYSGNTIYF. In nucleotides, the CDR3 is TGTGCCAGCAGCTTTGAGGTCTACTCTGGAAACACCATATATTTT. Full variable domain (outside the CDR3, taken from reference TRBV7-8 and TRBJ1-3): GAGVSQSPRYKVAKRGQDVALRCDPISGHVSLFWYQQALGQGPEFLTYFQNEAQLDKSGLPSDRFFAERPEGSVSTLKIQRTQQEDSAVYLCASSFEVYSGNTIYFGEGSWLTVV.

This clonotype was picked up a small number of times. The chain carries TRBV19 and TRBJ2-2; no firm D call. This CDR3 is built from 14 residues. Trimming took off 10 bases at V and 0 bases at J, with 12 bases between the two ends. The germline V gene encodes CDR1 LNHDA and CDR2 SQIVND (reference sequence). This CDR3 is CATKGFPNTGELFF. CDR3 in DNA: TGTGCCACCAAGGGTTTCCCGAACACCGGGGAGCTGTTTTTT.

This clonotype occurred a few times. The J gene is TRBJ2-3, the V gene TRBV27; possibly TRBD2 for D (6 bases). Trimming left V 1 base short and J 4 bases short, with 18 bases between. The germline V gene encodes CDR1 MNHEY and CDR2 SMNVEV (reference sequence). The CDR3 covers 17 residues. CDR3 protein: CASSLLTMGLGADTQYF. CDR3 in DNA: TGTGCCAGCAGTTTATTGACGATGGGACTTGGGGCAGATACGCAGTATTTT.

The chain couples TRBV18 to TRBJ2-1; D may be TRBD1 or TRBD2 (5 bases each). Trimming removed 6 bases at V and 4 bases at J, with 13 bases between. The CDR3 consists of 14 residues. Germline CDR1 and CDR2: KGHSH and LQKENI. The CDR3 reads CASSDGWGYNEQFF. The CDR3 nucleotides are TGTGCCAGCTCCGACGGATGGGGGTACAATGAGCAGTTCTTC.

V is TRBV2 and J is TRBJ2-7; D call uncertain. Germline lookup yields CDR1 SNHLY and CDR2 FYNNEI. V was shortened by 5 bases and J by 5 bases, with 13 bases between the two germline ends. CDR3 length: 13 amino acids. In nucleotides, the CDR3 is TGTGCCAGCAGTTACAGCCCGGTTAACGAGCAGTACTTC. This sequence encodes CASSYSPVNEQYF.

The CDR3 coding sequence is TGCAGTGCTAGGGACGCCGGGACAGGGTTAGGTGCTTTCTTT. The encoded protein is CSARDAGTGLGAFF. This chain joins TRBV20-1 and TRBJ1-1; TRBD1 matches 9 bases. The CDR3 has 14 amino acids. Germline lookup yields CDR1 DFQATT and CDR2 SNEGSKA (reference sequence). The V segment lost 3 bases and the J segment 11 bases; nucleotides outside the gene matches: 13.

This sequence joins TRBV12-3 or TRBV12-4 and TRBJ1-1; no clear D gene. V gave up 6 bases and J gave up 6 bases, with 17 bases separating them. This CDR3 has 14 residues. The CDR3 nucleotides read TGTGCCAGCAGCCCTGTTAATAACGGGGCTGAAGCTTTCTTT. Translating it yields CASSPVNNGAEAFF.